One T cell receptor beta chain is described in this entry. The junction had 7 bases not matched to a gene; V was cut back by 6 bases and J by 1 base. Germline lookup yields CDR1 MNHEY and CDR2 SVGEGT. CDR3 length equals 18 residues. This sample was included in a study of blood T cell repertoires in COVID-19. Whole-study context: PBMCs, B-cell-depleted T cells, or T cells were the source of the cDNA or gDNA that made up the material.

Original processing methods: For nucleated cells, counts were estimated from reference gene primer amplification. The protocol was immunoSEQ multiplex PCR, while the TCRdb copy is restricted to in-frame clones and leaves out a portion. V and J calls and clone size are given by that table; D and trimming were obtained from the DNA. In the table there are over 200,000 clones, 86% of which are singletons. The sample was peripheral blood. The receptor's source is an elderly man with acute or convalescent COVID-19. V usage is TRBV6-2 or TRBV6-3 and J usage is TRBJ2-2; 14 bases are shared with TRBD2. This chain's CDR3 is CASSPRTSGRLNTGELFF. Written as DNA, the CDR3 is TGTGCCAGCAGCCCGAGGACTAGCGGGAGGCTGAACACCGGGGAGCTGTTTTTT.